Below, 17 T cell receptor beta chains from the same sample are listed, as sequenced in a study of T cell repertoires in cytomegalovirus infection. These receptors are not linked to any known antigen. Each CDR3 protein gets one entry after TCRdb re-called the reads with MiXCR. Of some 130,000 distinct CDR3 sequences in the sample, under 30% are singletons; the top ten hold almost 35%. The sequenced sample was PBMCs, sequenced either directly or after in vitro stimulation (not recorded which). These receptors all stem from a human donor in good health (CMV status not recorded). Some clones in this sample may be carry-over from other donors' samples.

The chain is built from TRBV4-1 and TRBJ2-7; 7 positions match TRBD1. Germline-derived CDR1 and CDR2 are MGHRA and YSYEKL. The CDR3 runs to 16 residues. The ends lost 4 bases at V and 0 bases at J; junction bases unmatched: 9. CDR3: CASSLAVGQSSYEQYF. As DNA, the CDR3 is TGCGCCAGCAGCCTGGCCGTGGGACAGAGCTCCTACGAGCAGTACTTC.

CDR3 protein: CASSLGPPSSDTQYF. CDR3 nucleotides: TGTGCCAGCAGCTTAGGACCCCCTAGCTCAGATACGCAGTATTTT. The chain links TRBV7-2 to TRBJ2-3; a possible D gene is TRBD2 (5 bases). Trimming took off 1 base at V and 4 bases at J, with 12 bases between the two ends. Germline V gene data show CDR1 as SGHTA and CDR2 as FQGNSA. There are 15 residues in the CDR3.

This clonotype turned up a few times. This rearrangement joins TRBV6-5 to TRBJ1-2; 7 bases fit TRBD1. Germline CDR1 is MNHEY and CDR2 is SVGAGI. Trimming took 6 bases from V and 7 from J; bases not matched to a gene: 8. The CDR3 length is 13 residues. This CDR3 reads CASRYTGDRGYTF. CDR3 coding DNA: TGTGCCAGCAGGTACACAGGGGATCGTGGCTACACCTTC.

This chain joins TRBV20-1 and TRBJ2-3, with 11 positions matching TRBD2. The length of the CDR3 is 15 residues. Trimming at V came to 6 bases and at J to 2 bases, leaving 7 bases not matched to a gene. Germline values: CDR1 DFQATT, CDR2 SNEGSKA (reference sequence). The CDR3 here is CSASGTSGFTDTQYF. The CDR3 region has the DNA TGCAGTGCCTCCGGGACTAGCGGCTTCACAGATACGCAGTATTTT.

This clonotype was picked up a small number of times. J is TRBJ2-3 and V is TRBV29-1; a weak D match, TRBD1 (6 bases). The V and J ends lost 3 bases and 4 bases respectively, with 14 bases between them. The CDR3 contains 14 residues. Germline V gene sequence: CDR1 SQVTM, CDR2 ANQGSEA. CDR3 nucleotides: TGCAGCGTTGAGTTGGGGGCGCGTCCAGATACGCAGTATTTT. Its translation: CSVELGARPDTQYF.

The chain combines TRBV19 with TRBJ2-3; 12 bases are a match to TRBD2. J was trimmed by 6 bases and V by 7 bases; bases with no gene match: 8. Germline values: CDR1 LNHDA, CDR2 SQIVND (reference sequence). This CDR3 spans 15 amino acids. CDR3 sequence: CASTSGLAGTDTQYF. CDR3 coding DNA: TGTGCCAGTACCTCTGGACTAGCGGGAACCGATACGCAGTATTTT.

In its sample, this clonotype was seen many times. The chain combines TRBV7-2 with TRBJ1-1, with a tentative D call TRBD1 (6 bases). The CDR3 is 13 residues long. The V gene's germline CDR1 is SGHTA and CDR2 FQGNSA. V was clipped by 5 bases and J by 2 bases, with 9 bases between them. The CDR3 here is CASSPRGNTEAFF. As DNA, the CDR3 is TGTGCCAGCAGCCCCAGGGGAAACACTGAAGCTTTCTTT.

There are many counts of this clonotype. V and J are TRBV10-3 and TRBJ1-4; TRBD1 agrees at 10 bases. Trimming at V came to 10 bases and at J to 5 bases, leaving 4 bases not matched to a gene. The CDR3 contains 13 residues. Germline-derived CDR1 and CDR2 are ENHRY and SYGVKD. CDR3 sequence (DNA): TGTGCCACCCGGACAGGGGGAAATGAAAAACTGTTTTTT. Translating gives CATRTGGNEKLFF.

This clonotype was seen ten or more times. The rearrangement joins TRBV7-8 to TRBJ2-6, with D perhaps matching TRBD1 (7 bases). This CDR3 is built from 16 residues. V lost 3 bases and J lost 0, with 9 bases in between. From germline, CDR1 is SGHVS and CDR2 FQNEAQ. The CDR3: CASSLQGGSGANVLTF. In nucleotides, the CDR3 is TGTGCCAGCAGCTTGCAGGGGGGCTCTGGGGCCAACGTCCTGACTTTC.

This clonotype was seen many times. The V call is TRBV12-5, the J call TRBJ2-5; 12 bases are shared with TRBD2. The CDR3 spans 16 residues. V shed 4 bases and J 4 bases; nucleotides not matched to a gene: 7. CDR1 and CDR2 (germline): LGHNT, FRNRAP. CDR3 amino acids: CASGWGLAGSAETQYF. The CDR3 nucleotides read TGTGCTAGTGGTTGGGGACTAGCGGGTTCAGCAGAGACCCAGTACTTC.

The rearrangement joins TRBV12-3 or TRBV12-4 to TRBJ1-1, with TRBD1 identical over 8 bases. This CDR3 has 14 amino acids. J was trimmed by 4 bases and V by 3 bases; bases with no gene match: 4. The CDR3 DNA reads as TGTGCCAGCAGTTTTCAGGGGGCGAGCACTGAAGCTTTCTTT. This sequence encodes CASSFQGASTEAFF.

This sequence joins TRBV29-1 and TRBJ1-2; tentatively, D is TRBD1 (6 bases). The length of the CDR3 is 12 residues. The germline V gene has CDR1 SQVTM and CDR2 ANQGSEA. Trimming pared 6 bases from V and 3 bases from J, leaving 11 bases between. The DNA for the CDR3 is TGCAGCGTCGAGGGGGGGGACTATGGCTACACCTTC. It codes for CSVEGGDYGYTF.

This clonotype showed up many times. The chain has TRBV12-3 or TRBV12-4 and TRBJ1-3; D call uncertain. V lost 6 bases and J lost 0, with 12 bases in between. The length of the CDR3 is 15 residues. CDR3 DNA sequence: TGTGCCAGCAGGCCTGGGCCTCTCTCTGGAAACACCATATATTTT. It yields the protein CASRPGPLSGNTIYF.

There are many counts of this clonotype. This chain joins TRBV4-1 and TRBJ2-5, with a possible D match to TRBD2 (6 bases). V was shortened by 0 bases and J by 0 bases, with 14 bases between the two germline ends. The length of the CDR3 is 17 residues. Germline V CDR1 and CDR2: MGHRA, YSYEKL. CDR3 sequence: CASSQDQTGEHQETQYF. Written as DNA, the CDR3 is TGCGCCAGCAGCCAAGATCAAACGGGAGAGCACCAAGAGACCCAGTACTTC.

This clonotype was picked up many times. The CDR3 DNA reads TGTGCCAGCAGCTTAGAACCCAGTTTCACCATATATTTT. Its protein product is CASSLEPSFTIYF. J is TRBJ1-3 and V is TRBV7-2; D is unclear. CDR1 SGHTA and CDR2 FQGNSA come from the germline V gene. The germline V and J ends were trimmed by 1 base and 9 bases, with 10 bases remaining between them. This CDR3 has 13 amino acids.

This clonotype was detected many times. V gene TRBV7-2 combines with J gene TRBJ2-5, with D possibly matching TRBD2 (7 bases). Germline V gene lookup returns CDR1 SGHTA and CDR2 FQGNSA. CDR3 size: 13 residues. With 5 bases removed from V and 5 bases from J, the gap between germline ends came to 12 bases. This CDR3 reads CASSGGGGETQYF. The CDR3 nucleotides read TGTGCCAGCAGCGGGGGAGGGGGGGAGACCCAGTACTTC.

This clonotype appeared a few times. The chain links TRBV6-2 or TRBV6-3 to TRBJ2-7; D remains unclear. Germline V gives CDR1 MNHEY, CDR2 SVGEGT. CDR3 length equals 16 residues. Trimming shortened V by 6 bases and J by 2 bases, and 20 bases separated the two germline ends. The CDR3 region has the DNA TGTGCCAGCAGCCCTATTTTGGTGGGAATAGCCTACGAGCAGTACTTC. Translating it yields CASSPILVGIAYEQYF.